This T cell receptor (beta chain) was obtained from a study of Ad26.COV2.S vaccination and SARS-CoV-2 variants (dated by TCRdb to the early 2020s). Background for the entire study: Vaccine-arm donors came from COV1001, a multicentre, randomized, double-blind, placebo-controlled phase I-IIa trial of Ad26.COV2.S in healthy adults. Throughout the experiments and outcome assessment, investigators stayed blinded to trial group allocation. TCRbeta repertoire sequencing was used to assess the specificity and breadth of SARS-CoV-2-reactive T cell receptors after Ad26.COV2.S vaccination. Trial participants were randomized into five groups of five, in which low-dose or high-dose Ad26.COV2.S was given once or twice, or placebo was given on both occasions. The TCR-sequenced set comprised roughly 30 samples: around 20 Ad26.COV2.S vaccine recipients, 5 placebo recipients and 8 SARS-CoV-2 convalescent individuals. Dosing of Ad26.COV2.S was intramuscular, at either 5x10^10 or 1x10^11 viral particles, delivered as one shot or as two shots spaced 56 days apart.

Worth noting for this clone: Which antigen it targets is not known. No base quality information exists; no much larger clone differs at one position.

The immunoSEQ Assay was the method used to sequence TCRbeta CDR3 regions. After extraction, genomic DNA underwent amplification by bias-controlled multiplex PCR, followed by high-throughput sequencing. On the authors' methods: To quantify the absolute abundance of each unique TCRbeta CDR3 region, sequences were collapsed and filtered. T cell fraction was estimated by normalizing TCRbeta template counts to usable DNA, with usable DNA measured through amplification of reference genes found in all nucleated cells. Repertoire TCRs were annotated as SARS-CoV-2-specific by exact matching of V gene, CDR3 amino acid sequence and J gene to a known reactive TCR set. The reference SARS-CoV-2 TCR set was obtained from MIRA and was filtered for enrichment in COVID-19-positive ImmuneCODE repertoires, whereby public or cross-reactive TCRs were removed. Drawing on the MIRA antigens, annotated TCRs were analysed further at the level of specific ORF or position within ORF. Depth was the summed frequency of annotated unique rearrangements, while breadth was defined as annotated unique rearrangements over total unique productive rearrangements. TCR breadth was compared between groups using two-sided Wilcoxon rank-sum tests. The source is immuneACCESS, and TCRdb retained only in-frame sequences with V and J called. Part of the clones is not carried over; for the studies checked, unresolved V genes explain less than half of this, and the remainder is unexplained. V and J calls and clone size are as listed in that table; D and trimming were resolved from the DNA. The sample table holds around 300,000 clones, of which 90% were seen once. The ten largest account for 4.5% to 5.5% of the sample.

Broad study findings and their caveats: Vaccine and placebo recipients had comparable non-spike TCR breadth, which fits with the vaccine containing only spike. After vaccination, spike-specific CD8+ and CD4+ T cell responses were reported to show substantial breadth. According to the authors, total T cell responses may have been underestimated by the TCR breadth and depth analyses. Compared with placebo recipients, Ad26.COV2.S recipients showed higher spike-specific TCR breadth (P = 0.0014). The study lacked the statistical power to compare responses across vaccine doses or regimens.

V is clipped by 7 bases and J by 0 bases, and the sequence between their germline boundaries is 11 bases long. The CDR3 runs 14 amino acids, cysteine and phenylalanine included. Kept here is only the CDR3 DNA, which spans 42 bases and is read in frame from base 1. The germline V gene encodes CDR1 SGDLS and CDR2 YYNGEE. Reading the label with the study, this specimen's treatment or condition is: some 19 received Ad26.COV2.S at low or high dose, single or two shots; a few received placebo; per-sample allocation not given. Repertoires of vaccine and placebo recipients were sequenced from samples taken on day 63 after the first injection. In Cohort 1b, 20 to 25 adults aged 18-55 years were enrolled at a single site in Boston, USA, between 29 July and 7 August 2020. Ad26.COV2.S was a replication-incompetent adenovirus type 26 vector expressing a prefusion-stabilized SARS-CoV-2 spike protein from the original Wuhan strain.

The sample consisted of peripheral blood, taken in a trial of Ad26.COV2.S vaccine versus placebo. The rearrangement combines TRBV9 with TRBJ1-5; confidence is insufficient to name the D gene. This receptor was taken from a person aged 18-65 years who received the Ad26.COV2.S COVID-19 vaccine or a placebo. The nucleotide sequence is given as TGTGCCAGCGGTGGAACAAATAGCAATCAGCCCCAGCATTTT. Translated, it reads CASGGTNSNQPQHF.